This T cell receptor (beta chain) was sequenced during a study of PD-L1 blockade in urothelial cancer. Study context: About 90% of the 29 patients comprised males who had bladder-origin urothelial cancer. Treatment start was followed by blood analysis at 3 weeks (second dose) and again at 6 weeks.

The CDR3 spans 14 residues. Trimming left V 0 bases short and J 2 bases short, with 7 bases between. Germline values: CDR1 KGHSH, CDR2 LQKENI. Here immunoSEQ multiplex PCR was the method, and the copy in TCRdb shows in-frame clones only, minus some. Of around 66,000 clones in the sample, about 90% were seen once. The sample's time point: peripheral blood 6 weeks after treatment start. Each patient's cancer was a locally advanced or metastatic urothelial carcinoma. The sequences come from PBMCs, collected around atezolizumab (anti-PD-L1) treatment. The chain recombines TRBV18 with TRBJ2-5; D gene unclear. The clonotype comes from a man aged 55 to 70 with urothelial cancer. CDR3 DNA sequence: TGTGCCAGCTCACCACCGGTTAGTCAAGAGACCCAGTACTTC. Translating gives CASSPPVSQETQYF. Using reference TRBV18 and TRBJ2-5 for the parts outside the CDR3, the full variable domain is NAGVMQNPRHLVRRRGQEARLRCSPMKGHSHVYWYRQLPEEGLKFMVYLQKENIIDESGMPKERFSAEFPKEGPSILRIQQVVRGDSAAYFCASSPPVSQETQYFGPGTRLLVL.